The 28 T cell receptor beta chains listed next were all sequenced from one sample in a study of cytomegalovirus exposure and HLA in healthy donors. Profiled with immunoSEQ multiplex PCR; TCRdb holds only in-frame clones, not every one. In the table there are some 150,000 clones, around 83% of which are singletons. The specimen sequenced was PBMCs. Receptor source: a human donor in good health.

This chain connects TRBV10-2 to TRBJ2-3, with D possibly matching TRBD1 (6 bases). The V end lost 10 bases, the J end lost 0 bases, and 17 bases lay between the germline ends. Germline V gene lookup returns CDR1 WSHSY and CDR2 SAAADI. The CDR3 totals 15 residues. This chain's CDR3 is CATALDRTSTDTQYF. DNA for the CDR3: TGCGCCACCGCTCTGGACAGAACTAGCACAGATACGCAGTATTTT.

This clone was observed a handful of times. V usage is TRBV7-2 and J usage is TRBJ2-6; D gene ambiguous. Deletions cut 3 bases from V and 0 bases from J, with 9 bases between. Germline V gene data show CDR1 as SGHTA and CDR2 as FQGNSA. The CDR3 has 16 residues. The CDR3 DNA reads TGTGCCAGCAGCTTGCAACTCCTCTCTGGGGCCAACGTCCTGACTTTC. It specifies CASSLQLLSGANVLTF. Combining the CDR3 with reference TRBV7-2 and TRBJ2-6 gives the whole variable domain GAGVSQSPSNKVTEKGKDVELRCDPISGHTALYWYRQSLGQGLEFLIYFQGNSAPDKSGLPSDRFSAERTGGSVSTLTIQRTQQEDSAVYLCASSLQLLSGANVLTFGAGSRLTVL.

The V gene is TRBV9, the J gene TRBJ1-6; D possibly corresponds to TRBD1 (5 bases). The CDR3 loop spans 15 amino acids. Germline CDR1 is SGDLS and CDR2 is YYNGEE. Trimming shortened V by 3 bases and J by 7 bases, and 14 bases separated the two germline ends. CDR3 DNA: TGTGCCAGCAGCGGTACAGACAGTAACAATTCACCCCTCCACTTT. This codes for CASSGTDSNNSPLHF.

V is TRBV7-3 and J is TRBJ2-3; TRBD1 aligns across 9 bases. CDR1 is SGHTA and CDR2 is FQGTGA in the germline V gene. V lost 7 bases, J lost 4 bases, and 9 bases stayed unmatched. There are 15 residues in the CDR3. CDR3 nucleotide sequence: TGTGCCAGCACTCTCACAGGGGGCGATGCAGATACGCAGTATTTT. Its protein is CASTLTGGDADTQYF. Based on the CDR3 plus reference TRBV7-3 and TRBJ2-3, the full variable domain is GAGVSQTPSNKVTEKGKYVELRCDPISGHTALYWYRQSLGQGPEFLIYFQGTGAADDSGLPNDRFFAVRPEGSVSTLKIQRTERGDSAVYLCASTLTGGDADTQYFGPGTRLTVL.

This clone was counted a few times. The V and J genes are TRBV5-4 and TRBJ2-7; 10 bases fit TRBD1. The CDR3 loop spans 17 amino acids. J gave up 5 bases and V 4 bases, and 15 bases lay outside the gene matches. CDR1 and CDR2 from the germline V gene are SGHNT and YYREEE (reference sequence). The CDR3 loop is CASSIHKSTGGMNEQYF. CDR3 DNA sequence: TGTGCCAGCAGCATCCACAAATCGACAGGGGGCATGAACGAGCAGTACTTC.

V gene TRBV23-1 combines with J gene TRBJ2-7, with 11 positions matching TRBD1. TRBV23-1 is sorted into the ORF group, with uncertain function. With 2 bases clipped from V and 5 bases from J, the junction kept 14 bases outside the gene matches. This CDR3 spans 18 amino acids. The CDR3 here is CASSQHPFRDRGCHEQYF. CDR3 bases: TGCGCCAGCAGTCAACATCCATTCCGGGACAGGGGGTGCCACGAGCAGTACTTC.

This chain links TRBV6-6 with TRBJ2-3, with a tentative D call TRBD1 (6 bases). The CDR3 length is 14 residues. Germline CDR1 reads MNHNY; CDR2 reads SVGAGI (reference sequence). V was shortened by 8 bases and J by 0 bases, with 12 bases between the two germline ends. CDR3 in DNA: TGTGCCAGCTCAGGGGCCGGGAGCACAGATACGCAGTATTTT. Protein: CASSGAGSTDTQYF.

The chain recombines TRBV2 with TRBJ2-5; 7 nucleotides match TRBD1. With V trimmed by 8 bases and J by 5 bases, 5 bases remained unmatched. Germline V gene data show CDR1 as SNHLY and CDR2 as FYNNEI. The CDR3 contains 12 residues. The CDR3 sequence: CASGTVAETQYF. The CDR3 bases are TGTGCCAGCGGGACAGTCGCCGAGACCCAGTACTTC.

This clone is a singleton in its sample. The CDR3 loop reads CASSLRGIGPGELFF. The DNA of the CDR3 is TGTGCCAGCAGTCTGCGGGGGATCGGTCCCGGGGAGCTGTTTTTT. The J gene is TRBJ2-2, the V gene TRBV7-9; 7 nucleotides line up with TRBD2. V lost 6 bases, J lost 6 bases, and 10 bases stayed unmatched. CDR1 and CDR2 (germline): SEHNR, FQNEAQ (reference sequence). The CDR3 is 15 amino acids.

V and J are TRBV28 and TRBJ2-7; 11 nucleotides align to TRBD1. This CDR3 is built from 15 residues. From germline, CDR1 is MDHEN and CDR2 SYDVKM. V was pared by 5 bases and J by 4 bases, with 7 bases of the junction left unmatched. The DNA for the CDR3 is TGTGCCAGCAGTCCAGGGACAGGGGGTAGGTACGAGCAGTACTTC. It yields the protein CASSPGTGGRYEQYF.

This clone appeared once. This sequence joins TRBV30 and TRBJ1-1, with 7 positions matching TRBD1. V lost 5 bases to trimming and J lost 5 bases; unmatched junction nucleotides: 11. This CDR3 is built from 14 residues. CDR1 GTSNPN and CDR2 SVGIG come from the germline V gene (reference sequence). The chain's CDR3 is CAWENRGRQTEAFF. As DNA, the CDR3 is TGTGCCTGGGAGAACAGGGGCCGCCAAACTGAAGCTTTCTTT.

This clone was found a few times. The chain has TRBV2 and TRBJ1-6; TRBD1 matches at 8 bases. Looked up from germline, CDR1 is SNHLY and CDR2 is FYNNEI. This CDR3 comprises 14 residues. V dropped 6 bases and J dropped 9; count of bases not matched to a gene: 7. The chain's CDR3 is CASRGGTGVSPLHF. The CDR3 DNA reads as TGTGCCAGCAGGGGAGGGACAGGTGTTTCACCCCTCCACTTT.

V is TRBV18 and J is TRBJ1-1; tentatively, D is TRBD1 (5 bases). Germline V lookup: CDR1 KGHSH, CDR2 LQKENI. V gave up 1 base and J gave up 8 bases, with 11 bases separating them. This CDR3 is built from 13 residues. For the CDR3, the DNA is TGTGCCAGCTCACCACTTCGGCAGGGCGAAGCTTTCTTT. Protein: CASSPLRQGEAFF.

The chain is built from TRBV6-5 and TRBJ1-1; D is perhaps TRBD1 (6 bases). Germline-derived CDR1 and CDR2 are MNHEY and SVGAGI. This CDR3 contains 13 residues. Trimming removed 6 bases at V and 4 bases at J, with 12 bases between. DNA of the CDR3: TGTGCCAGCAGCCGTGACAGGCCCACTGAAGCTTTCTTT. Translation gives CASSRDRPTEAFF.

The chain has TRBV6-1 and TRBJ1-4, with D hard to call. The CDR3 has 17 residues. Germline V gives CDR1 MNHNS, CDR2 SASEGT. The V gene lost 2 bases and the J gene lost 1 base, with 14 bases spanning the gap. CDR3 amino acids: CASSENFWELTNEKLFF. CDR3 in DNA: TGTGCCAGCAGTGAAAATTTTTGGGAGTTAACTAATGAAAAACTGTTTTTT.

In regard to this clone: The sample carries other DNA sequences with the same CDR3. The CDR3, as DNA: TGTGCCAGCAGCTTTGACAGAGCTAACTATGGCTACACCTTC. This gives the protein CASSFDRANYGYTF. The genes are TRBV5-4 and TRBJ1-2; maybe TRBD1 (5 bases). The CDR3 totals 14 residues. Per the germline V gene, CDR1 is SGHNT and CDR2 is YYREEE (reference sequence). The V end was cut by 2 bases, the J end by 0 bases, with 8 bases between.

The chain joins TRBV2 to TRBJ1-4; 7 bases align to TRBD1. The V gene's germline CDR1 is SNHLY and CDR2 FYNNEI. This CDR3 region has 13 residues. The ends lost 7 bases at V and 5 bases at J; junction bases unmatched: 4. CDR3 region: CASMGQLNEKLFF. CDR3 sequence (DNA): TGTGCCAGCATGGGACAGCTCAATGAAAAACTGTTTTTT.

The chain is built from TRBV4-1 and TRBJ2-3; possibly TRBD2 for D (5 bases). V was shortened by 5 bases and J by 4 bases, with 19 bases between the two germline ends. This CDR3 region has 16 residues. CDR1 is MGHRA, CDR2 YSYEKL, per germline. The CDR3 loop is CASSSLLAGGADTQYF. The CDR3 coding sequence is TGCGCCAGCAGCTCACTTCTAGCCGGTGGGGCAGATACGCAGTATTTT.

This chain uses TRBV29-1 with TRBJ2-1, with 7 bases aligning to TRBD1. Trimming at V came to 3 bases and at J to 4 bases, leaving 12 bases not matched to a gene. The germline V gene encodes CDR1 SQVTM and CDR2 ANQGSEA. The CDR3 has 16 residues. Here the CDR3 DNA reads TGCAGCGTTGAGGTAGGGACAGCCGATCGTTACAATGAGCAGTTCTTC. It codes for CSVEVGTADRYNEQFF.

This clone was counted a single time. The V and J genes are TRBV11-1 and TRBJ1-1; TRBD1 might be the D (5 bases). The ends were cut back, 5 bases at V and 4 bases at J, with 17 bases in the middle. This CDR3 contains 15 residues. The germline CDR1 and CDR2 sequences are SGHAT and FQDESV (reference sequence). Here the CDR3 DNA reads TGTGCCAGCAGCCCCAAGTCGGGGGGTCGCACTGAAGCTTTCTTT. Its translation: CASSPKSGGRTEAFF.

The chain combines TRBV4-1 with TRBJ2-1, with D perhaps matching TRBD1 (5 bases). CDR1 MGHRA and CDR2 YSYEKL come from the germline V gene. The length of the CDR3 is 15 residues. Trimming removed 0 bases at V and 4 bases at J, with 10 bases between. In DNA, the CDR3 is TGCGCCAGCAGCCAAGAGCCGACAGTTTACAATGAGCAGTTCTTC. Translated, it gives CASSQEPTVYNEQFF.

V is TRBV6-1 and J is TRBJ1-2; perhaps TRBD1 as D (5 bases). This CDR3 is 17 amino acids long. Germline V gene lookup returns CDR1 MNHNS and CDR2 SASEGT. Trimming removed 1 base at V and 0 bases at J, with 15 bases between. The CDR3 nucleotides are TGTGCCAGCAGTGAAGTCGGGGGGACCGATGCTAACTATGGCTACACCTTC. It codes for CASSEVGGTDANYGYTF.

The chain links TRBV29-1 to TRBJ2-5, with 9 bases fitting TRBD1. The CDR3 sequence is 13 residues long. Losses at the gene ends were 6 bases for V and 6 bases for J; bases not matched to a gene: 8. Germline-derived CDR1 and CDR2 are SQVTM and ANQGSEA. CDR3 bases: TGCAGCGTCATAAACAGGGGGCGAAAGACCCAGTACTTC. Its protein is CSVINRGRKTQYF.

For the CDR3, the DNA is TGTGCCAGCAGCAACCAGGTTAATCAGCCCCAGCATTTT. Its protein is CASSNQVNQPQHF. The V call is TRBV9, the J call TRBJ1-5; D not certain. V gave up 4 bases and J gave up 4 bases, with 9 bases separating them. The CDR3 is 13 amino acids. Germline V gives CDR1 SGDLS, CDR2 YYNGEE.

This chain uses TRBV5-1 with TRBJ1-4, with a possible D match to TRBD1 (5 bases). CDR1 is SGHRS, CDR2 YFSETQ, per germline. The CDR3 length is 14 residues. Trimming shortened V by 2 bases and J by 8 bases, and 13 bases separated the two germline ends. The CDR3 spells CASSFQGSEEKLFF. DNA of the CDR3: TGCGCCAGCAGCTTTCAGGGTTCTGAGGAAAAACTGTTTTTT.

This clone appeared once. This chain links TRBV18 with TRBJ2-1; 10 bases match TRBD1. The germline V gene encodes CDR1 KGHSH and CDR2 LQKENI. CDR3 length equals 19 residues. The V and J ends lost 0 bases and 4 bases, in that order; junction bases with no gene match: 12. This chain's CDR3 is CASSPPFFDRDRGYNEQFF. In nucleotides, the CDR3 is TGTGCCAGCTCACCACCGTTTTTCGATCGGGACAGGGGTTACAATGAGCAGTTCTTC.

The J gene is TRBJ1-1, the V gene TRBV19; possible D gene TRBD1, 5 bases. CDR1 and CDR2 (germline): LNHDA, SQIVND (reference sequence). The CDR3 loop spans 14 amino acids. Trimming removed 5 bases from V and 1 base from J, with 11 bases in between. The CDR3 sequence: CASSRRQSNTEAFF. For the CDR3, the DNA is TGTGCCAGTAGTCGGAGACAGTCGAACACTGAAGCTTTCTTT.

The CDR3 coding sequence is TGCGCCAGCAGCTTGGATGGCCGACAGCCCCCGGCTGGAGCTTTCTTT. It encodes CASSLDGRQPPAGAFF. V is TRBV5-1 and J is TRBJ1-1, with D possibly being TRBD1 (5 bases). Germline CDR1 and CDR2: SGHRS and YFSETQ. Trimming stripped 0 bases from V and 10 bases from J, with 22 bases between. CDR3 length: 16 amino acids.